Shown below are 5 T cell receptor beta chains from a single sample sequenced in a study of prognosis after radiotherapy for stage I lung cancer (dated by TCRdb to the early 2020s). TCRdb names Illumina HiSeq 3000 as the instrument used. The TCR beta CDR3 region was amplified from genomic DNA by two rounds of multiplex PCR. The first PCR round used primers specific to each TRBV and TRBJ gene, with sequences filed in Chinese patent CN105087789A. Clones were called with MiXCR by TCRdb after fastp trimmed the public reads at Q25, and only in-frame beta chains were retained. Rows are unified per CDR3 protein, each entry keeping the most common DNA and genes. The table for this sample lists fewer than 35,000 distinct CDR3 sequences; under 60% of them were counted only once. Clones ranked in the top ten supply more than 15% of the sample. Source: PBMCs, taken before or after stereotactic body radiation therapy (not recorded which). The receptors stem from a donor of 50 years or more with non-small cell lung cancer.

The chain's CDR3 is CASSLYGSRPQHF. The CDR3 bases are TGCGCCAGCAGCTTGTACGGTAGCAGGCCCCAGCATTTT. This chain links TRBV5-1 with TRBJ1-5; D gene uncertain. The CDR3 has 13 residues. Trimming stripped 1 base from V and 9 bases from J, with 11 bases between. CDR1 is SGHRS, CDR2 YFSETQ, per germline.

This clonotype was seen ten or more times. The chain recombines TRBV7-9 with TRBJ2-7, with 9 bases aligning to TRBD1. Germline V gives CDR1 SEHNR, CDR2 FQNEAQ (reference sequence). CDR3 size: 14 residues. The J segment lost 6 bases and the V segment lost 2 bases, leaving 5 bases of the junction unmatched. The CDR3 sequence is CASSLLTGGGEQYF. As DNA, the CDR3 is TGTGCCAGCAGCTTACTGACAGGGGGAGGCGAGCAGTACTTC.

Ten or more counts support this clonotype. The chain joins TRBV20-1 to TRBJ2-4, with 9 nucleotides matching TRBD2. Germline loops: CDR1 DFQATT, CDR2 SNEGSKA (reference sequence). The CDR3 extends over 19 amino acids. Trimming cost V 5 bases and J 0 bases; bases outside gene matches: 17. CDR3 DNA sequence: TGCAGTGCTTTTCTTAGCGGGCGGGGGGGGGCAATAGCCAAAAACATTCAGTACTTC. Translating gives CSAFLSGRGGAIAKNIQYF.

V is TRBV30 and J is TRBJ1-6; D ambiguous. The CDR3 sequence is 11 residues long. The germline V and J ends were trimmed by 0 bases and 8 bases, with 2 bases remaining between them. CDR1 and CDR2 (germline): GTSNPN, SVGIG (reference sequence). This chain's CDR3 is CAWSVHSPLHF. In nucleotides, the CDR3 is TGTGCCTGGAGTGTACATTCACCCCTCCACTTT.

Ten or more counts support this clonotype. The chain carries TRBV19 and TRBJ1-6, with no clear D. The CDR3 is made up of 13 amino acids. Trimming cost V 8 bases and J 5 bases, with 10 bases left between them. The germline V gene encodes CDR1 LNHDA and CDR2 SQIVND (reference sequence). Here the CDR3 reads CASRQVDNSPLHF. DNA for the CDR3: TGTGCCAGTCGGCAGGTGGATAATTCACCCCTCCACTTT.